This T cell receptor beta chain emerged from a study of cytomegalovirus exposure and HLA in healthy donors (dated by TCRdb to the late 2010s). Regarding the study in general: According to a later analysis, one platform produced both the roughly 110 validation repertoires and the 666 repertoires of the first cohort. To predict cytomegalovirus infection status, the study combined high-throughput TCR immunosequencing, statistical association of individual TCRs with disease status, and machine learning. Along with the roughly 670-subject first cohort, a separate validation cohort of over 90 different subjects was used. The study was designed to test whether signatures of past pathogen exposure could be identified by cataloging public T cell receptors. Broader findings and caveats from the paper: A few of the identified cytomegalovirus-associated TCR beta chains were confirmed in vitro to be specific for cytomegalovirus antigens. Of the cluster scores, 85% to 95% were above 0 in a later analysis, which found that TCRs clustered in the first cohort also tended to co-occur in the 120 validation repertoires. The classifier was reported to diagnose cytomegalovirus status with high specificity and sensitivity in both the original cohort and the validation cohort. Most TCR sequences were observed very rarely across donors, whereas some public TCRs were present in many individuals. According to the authors, the approach could potentially be generalized to other disease states and immunological phenotypes. All 110 or so repertoires were used to score co-occurrence in the validation cohort in a later analysis, because that analysis had no HLA typing for the cohort. The study gave a list of some 150 TCR beta chains associated with cytomegalovirus.

CDR1 and CDR2, looked up from the germline V gene (reference sequence), are LNHDA and SQIVND. The CDR3 runs 17 residues from the cysteine to the phenylalanine. Left in the record is the CDR3 DNA by itself, 51 bases read in frame from the first base. V is reduced by 3 bases and J by 5 bases, leaving a spacing of 22 bases between them. As for this clone: The specificity of this receptor is unknown. No per-base quality is available; no much larger clone lies one base away.

To prepare the library, the immunoSEQ multiplex PCR assay was applied. As for how the authors treated the data: A statistical classification framework was built for diagnosing cytomegalovirus status from the catalog of TCR beta chain sequences. Drawn from immuneACCESS, this table holds only the in-frame rearrangements with V and J called that TCRdb kept. Clones are partly lost; checked studies trace under half to an unresolved V gene and leave the rest unexplained. Clone size and V and J calls were adopted from that table, with D and trimming inferred from the DNA. Within this sample are 100,000 to 150,000 clones, with around 88% of them counted one time only. The top ten constitute approximately 1.8% of the sample. The donors belonged to the validation cohort of approximately 130 subjects, which was separate from the roughly 700-subject first cohort.

Recombination linked TRBV19 to TRBJ2-5; D gene: possibly TRBD1, on 5 matching bases. Specimen: PBMCs. The source is a man aged 18 to 29 in good health and CMV-seronegative. The CDR3 loop reads CASSMTEPSLLGETQYF. The DNA is as follows: TGTGCCAGTAGTATGACAGAACCTTCCCTGTTGGGGGAGACCCAGTACTTC.